The 9 T cell receptor beta chains reported below all come from one sample, sequenced in a study of shared clonotypes between healthy human individuals. Profiling relied on immunoSEQ multiplex PCR, and the TCRdb table lists in-frame clones only, not all of them. The sample has around 2.5 million clones; 80% to 95% are singletons. Sequencing was performed on naive CD4+ T cells from PBMCs. Subset noted: CD45RA+ positively selected. The receptor source for this set is a man between 18 and 29 years old in good health. Some clones in this sample may be carry-over from other donors' samples.

This chain connects TRBV6-1 to TRBJ1-1; possibly TRBD1 for D (6 bases). Germline V gene lookup returns CDR1 MNHNS and CDR2 SASEGT. V was pared by 7 bases and J by 1 base, with 13 bases between. This CDR3 is built from 14 residues. The chain's CDR3 is CASTARGGNTEAFF. Here the CDR3 DNA reads TGTGCCAGCACCGCAAGGGGGGGGAACACTGAAGCTTTCTTT.

DNA for the CDR3: TGTGCCAGCAGGATGGGACAGGGGGTTTACGAGCAGTACTTC. The encoded protein is CASRMGQGVYEQYF. The V call is TRBV28, the J call TRBJ2-7; TRBD1 aligns across 11 bases. V lost 6 bases to trimming and J lost 4 bases; unmatched junction nucleotides: 5. This CDR3 has 14 residues. Looked up from germline, CDR1 is MDHEN and CDR2 is SYDVKM.

V and J are TRBV9 and TRBJ2-7, with 7 bases matching TRBD2. V lost 2 bases to trimming and J lost 2 bases; unmatched junction nucleotides: 4. CDR3 length equals 14 residues. CDR1 and CDR2 from the germline V gene are SGDLS and YYNGEE. The CDR3 coding sequence is TGTGCCAGCAGCGTGGGGACTACCCCCTACGAGCAGTACTTC. Protein: CASSVGTTPYEQYF.

This clone was observed a single time. This chain joins TRBV5-1 and TRBJ1-4; perhaps TRBD1 as D (6 bases). CDR1 is SGHRS, CDR2 YFSETQ, per germline. The CDR3 covers 14 residues. Trimming left V 1 base short and J 7 bases short, with 11 bases between. The CDR3 is CASSLTGSTEKLFF. CDR3 coding DNA: TGCGCCAGCAGCTTGACAGGGTCTACTGAAAAACTGTTTTTT.

The chain is built from TRBV7-2 and TRBJ2-6; D not certain. V dropped 3 bases and J dropped 2 bases, with 14 bases sitting between them. The germline V gene encodes CDR1 SGHTA and CDR2 FQGNSA. The CDR3 is 17 residues long. This CDR3 reads CASSFYRSGTGANVLTF. The CDR3, as DNA: TGTGCCAGCAGCTTCTATCGGTCTGGGACTGGGGCCAACGTCCTGACTTTC.

Here the CDR3 DNA reads TGTGCCGTACCTACAGGGACGTTGGCTGAAGCTTTCTTT. Protein: CAVPTGTLAEAFF. V gene TRBV28 combines with J gene TRBJ1-1; TRBD1 is a possible D gene (6 bases). V was trimmed by 11 bases and J by 6 bases, leaving 19 bases between them. The CDR3 sequence is 13 residues long. Germline V gene data show CDR1 as MDHEN and CDR2 as SYDVKM.

The chain carries TRBV29-1 and TRBJ1-1; TRBD1 matches 7 bases. CDR3 size: 21 residues. From germline, CDR1 is SQVTM and CDR2 ANQGSEA. V lost 6 bases to trimming and J lost 1 base; unmatched junction nucleotides: 29. The CDR3 DNA reads TGCAGCGTCGCTCCCACCTCATATGTTGGAACGAAAGGGGGCAGGAACACTGAAGCTTTCTTT. This codes for CSVAPTSYVGTKGGRNTEAFF.

The V gene is TRBV5-6, the J gene TRBJ1-1, with D uncertain. The CDR3 runs to 15 residues. V dropped 4 bases and J dropped 3 bases, with 16 bases sitting between them. Per the germline V gene, CDR1 is SGHDT and CDR2 is YYEEEE. The CDR3 sequence is CASSRTPHEDTEAFF. The DNA for the CDR3 is TGTGCCAGCAGCAGAACACCACATGAGGACACTGAAGCTTTCTTT.

The J gene is TRBJ2-7, the V gene TRBV6-1; D may be TRBD1 or TRBD2 (5 bases each). Germline lookup yields CDR1 MNHNS and CDR2 SASEGT. The V and J ends lost 3 bases and 2 bases respectively, with 17 bases between them. The CDR3 consists of 16 residues. The CDR3 nucleotides are TGTGCCAGCAGTGATCCAGGCTTGAGGGGCACCTACGAGCAGTACTTC. Protein: CASSDPGLRGTYEQYF.